These 32 T cell receptor beta chains share one sample of origin, sequenced in a study of T cell clonality in common variable immunodeficiency. Study outcomes and limitations: In common variable immunodeficiency, TCR beta chains reportedly carried fewer deletions and N-nucleotide insertions.

The data were produced by immunoSEQ multiplex PCR, yet TCRdb's version contains in-frame clones alone and is incomplete. The data show fewer than 15,000 clones, none appearing only once, with approximately 7.7% held by the ten largest. The antigens these receptors bind are not known. The sequencing input was peripheral blood mononuclear cells. The receptor set was obtained from a human donor with common variable immunodeficiency.

This clone was found a few times. The read terminates 3 residues ahead of where the CDR3 ends, so the germline J gene completes it. This chain uses TRBV5-1 with TRBJ2-1; D uncertain. This CDR3 comprises 15 residues. Trimming took off 8 bases at V and 4 bases at J, with 19 bases between the two ends. The germline CDR1 and CDR2 sequences are SGHRS and YFSETQ. The CDR3 bases that were read are TGCGCCAGTCAGAAGGAGCAGGCCCTTTACAATGAG. The encoded protein is CASQKEQALYNE. The CDR3 reads in full as CASQKEQALYNEQFF.

Concerning this clone: The CDR3 end lies 3 residues beyond the end of the read and is filled in from the germline J gene. J is TRBJ1-2 and V is TRBV18; 7 positions agree with TRBD1. The CDR3 is 13 amino acids. Trimming at V came to 4 bases and at J to 6 bases, leaving 5 bases not matched to a gene. CDR1 KGHSH and CDR2 LQKENI come from the germline V gene. This CDR3 is CASSRSTGDGYTF. Partial CDR3 DNA: TGTGCCAGCTCACGATCAACAGGGGATGGC.

This clone was detected ten times or more. With the read ending 3 residues before the CDR3 end, the germline J gene is used to fill in that end. V and J are TRBV4-2 and TRBJ2-1, with 13 bases lining up with TRBD2. The germline gives CDR1 LGHNA, CDR2 YNFKEQ. The junction had 15 bases not matched to a gene; V was cut back by 4 bases and J by 0 bases. This CDR3 is built from 21 residues. The CDR3 reads CASSRNPRGLAGWSSYNEQFF. The CDR3 DNA, read in part, is TGTGCCAGCAGCCGAAACCCTCGGGGACTAGCGGGGTGGAGCTCCTACAATGAG.

By share, this clone ranks as medium-sized. The read ends 3 residues early relative to the CDR3; the germline J gene fills the gap. The rearrangement links TRBV7-6 to TRBJ2-3; 13 nucleotides line up with TRBD2. In germline, CDR1 is SGHVS, CDR2 FNYEAQ. The CDR3 extends over 17 amino acids. Trimming removed 1 base from V and 2 bases from J; junction bases left unmatched: 3. CDR3 DNA (partial): TGTGCCAGCAGCTTAGTACTAGCGGGGGGGACCACAGATACG. Translated, it gives CASSLVLAGGTTDT. The full CDR3 reads CASSLVLAGGTTDTQYF.

This clone was counted only a few times. The observed sequence ends 3 residues before the CDR3 terminus, with the missing tail filled in from the germline J gene. The identical CDR3 is also encoded by other nucleotide sequences in the sample. The rearrangement uses TRBV19 and TRBJ2-6; 9 bases fit TRBD1. The junction had 15 bases not matched to a gene; V was cut back by 8 bases and J by 4 bases. There are 18 residues in the CDR3. Germline CDR1 LNHDA, CDR2 SQIVND (reference sequence). CDR3 bases read: TGTGCCAGTGGAGGGAGGGACAGGGTAACCTCGGGGGCCAACGTC. It specifies CASGGRDRVTSGANV. The entire CDR3 reads CASGGRDRVTSGANVLTF.

Only a few counts were recorded for this clone. The sequenced fragment ends 3 residues before the CDR3 boundary, so the rest is inferred from the germline J gene. The chain couples TRBV18 to TRBJ1-1; D perhaps matches TRBD1 (5 bases). CDR3 length equals 15 residues. Germline V lookup: CDR1 KGHSH, CDR2 LQKENI. Trimming cost V 3 bases and J 2 bases, with 13 bases left between them. The CDR3 sequence is CASSPLNDRNTEAFF. The covered CDR3 bases are TGTGCCAGCTCACCGCTCAACGACAGAAACACTGAA. Drawing the rest from reference TRBV18 and TRBJ1-1, the complete variable domain is NAGVMQNPRHLVRRRGQEARLRCSPMKGHSHVYWYRQLPEEGLKFMVYLQKENIIDESGMPKERFSAEFPKEGPSILRIQQVVRGDSAAYFCASSPLNDRNTEAFFGQGTRLTVV.

A few counts support this clone. The sequence runs out 3 residues before the end of the CDR3; the remainder is reconstructed from the germline J gene. The chain uses TRBV7-6 and TRBJ2-2, with no clear D. V lost 1 base, J lost 6 bases, and 15 bases lay in between. Germline-derived CDR1 and CDR2 are SGHVS and FNYEAQ. This CDR3 contains 16 residues. CDR3 DNA (partial): TGTGCCAGCAGCTTAGAAGGGTCCAATTTTGCCGGGGAG. Translating gives CASSLEGSNFAGE. The whole CDR3 sequence is CASSLEGSNFAGELFF.

This clone has a handful of counts. The read is 3 residues too short to cover the CDR3 end, so that end is filled in from the germline J gene. The V gene is TRBV6-1, the J gene TRBJ1-3, with TRBD1 as a possible D gene (5 bases). This CDR3 is built from 17 residues. Trimming shortened V by 2 bases and J by 1 base, and 15 bases separated the two germline ends. The germline V gene encodes CDR1 MNHNS and CDR2 SASEGT. The sequenced CDR3 bases are TGTGCCAGCAGTGAAATATGGCGACAGTTTTCTGGAAACACC. Amino acid sequence: CASSEIWRQFSGNT. The entire CDR3 protein reads CASSEIWRQFSGNTIYF.

This clone was observed a few times. The read stops 3 residues short of the end of the CDR3; the missing end is completed from the germline J gene. This sequence joins TRBV18 and TRBJ2-7, with D maybe TRBD1 (5 bases). This CDR3 contains 17 residues. V lost 0 bases and J lost 4, with 19 bases in between. The germline V gene encodes CDR1 KGHSH and CDR2 LQKENI. CDR3 loop: CASSPPVKGYVGYEQYF. The CDR3 bases that were read are TGTGCCAGCTCACCACCCGTCAAGGGGTACGTTGGGTACGAG.

Turning to this clone: The read ends 3 residues before the CDR3 terminus; that terminus is restored from the germline J gene. The chain couples TRBV30 to TRBJ2-7, with D unclear. The length of the CDR3 is 11 residues. Trimming removed 2 bases from V and 3 bases from J, with 5 bases in between. Germline V CDR1 and CDR2: GTSNPN, SVGIG (reference sequence). The CDR3 reads CAWSQNYEQYF. The CDR3 DNA, read in part, is TGTGCCTGGAGTCAGAACTACGAG.

About this clone: The sequence runs out 3 residues before the end of the CDR3; the remainder is reconstructed from the germline J gene. The J gene is TRBJ2-1, the V gene TRBV30; TRBD1 aligns across 9 bases. The CDR3 is 15 amino acids. Germline assignment: CDR1 GTSNPN and CDR2 SVGIG (reference sequence). V was pared by 2 bases and J by 6 bases, with 8 bases of the junction left unmatched. CDR3 sequence reads: CAWSKLRDRVNEQFF. Incomplete CDR3 DNA: TGTGCCTGGAGTAAACTCCGGGACAGGGTCAATGAG.

This clone was observed a few times. Read data end 3 residues before the CDR3 end; the end is taken from the germline J gene. This sequence joins TRBV18 and TRBJ1-2, with 8 bases that match TRBD1. The V gene's germline CDR1 is KGHSH and CDR2 LQKENI. Trimming removed 5 bases from V and 6 bases from J; junction bases left unmatched: 5. CDR3 length: 13 residues. Partial CDR3 DNA: TGTGCCAGCTCATCGGGACAGGTGGATGGC. Translating it yields CASSSGQVDG. Given in full, the CDR3 is CASSSGQVDGYTF.

This clone was counted ten times or more. The read comes to an end 3 residues before the CDR3 does, leaving the germline J gene to fill in the end. This sequence joins TRBV20-1 and TRBJ2-5, with 13 positions matching TRBD2. Trimming at V came to 6 bases and at J to 6 bases, leaving 7 bases not matched to a gene. The germline CDR1 and CDR2 sequences are DFQATT and SNEGSKA (reference sequence). The CDR3 covers 14 residues. CDR3 in amino acids: CSAVTSGGAKTQYF. Partial CDR3 DNA: TGCAGTGCCGTCACTAGCGGGGGGGCCAAGACC.

Notes on this clone: The read falls 3 residues short of the CDR3 end, and the missing part is taken from the germline J gene. The chain joins TRBV30 to TRBJ2-7; no clear D gene. V shed 3 bases and J shed 0 bases, with 6 bases lying between them. The CDR3 totals 12 residues. Germline V gene lookup returns CDR1 GTSNPN and CDR2 SVGIG (reference sequence). The CDR3 DNA, read in part, is TGTGCCTGGAGCGTCAGCTCCTACGAG. It is translated as CAWSVSSYE. The whole CDR3 is CAWSVSSYEQYF.

This clone has a count of ten or more. The read terminates 3 residues ahead of where the CDR3 ends, so the germline J gene completes it. J is TRBJ1-5 and V is TRBV20-1; 9 nucleotides line up with TRBD1. Trimming at V came to 3 bases and at J to 6 bases, leaving 15 bases not matched to a gene. This CDR3 is 17 amino acids long. Germline V lookup: CDR1 DFQATT, CDR2 SNEGSKA (reference sequence). CDR3 DNA, as far as it was read: TGCAGTGCTAGTGTCCGCTCCGGGACAGGGTTCGGTCAGCCC. This gives the protein CSASVRSGTGFGQP. The full CDR3 protein is CSASVRSGTGFGQPQHF.

Remarks on this clone: The read ends 3 residues before the CDR3 terminus; that terminus is restored from the germline J gene. V and J are TRBV5-1 and TRBJ2-1; 9 nucleotides line up with TRBD1. The germline V gene encodes CDR1 SGHRS and CDR2 YFSETQ. The CDR3 is made up of 15 amino acids. V was clipped by 4 bases and J by 3 bases; unmatched bases: 5. CDR3 bases read: TGCGCCAGCAGCCGGGGACAGGGAAGCTACAATGAG. As protein: CASSRGQGSYNE. The complete CDR3 protein is CASSRGQGSYNEQFF. The full variable domain, with the rest looked up from reference TRBV5-1 and TRBJ2-1, is KAGVTQTPRYLIKTRGQQVTLSCSPISGHRSVSWYQQTPGQGLQFLFEYFSETQRNKGNFPGRFSGRQFSNSRSEMNVSTLELGDSALYLCASSRGQGSYNEQFFGPGTRLTVL.

For this clone: The sequenced fragment ends 3 residues before the CDR3 boundary, so the rest is inferred from the germline J gene. This rearrangement joins TRBV19 to TRBJ1-5; D uncertain. This CDR3 region has 15 residues. Germline loops: CDR1 LNHDA, CDR2 SQIVND (reference sequence). Deletions cut 3 bases from V and 7 bases from J, with 16 bases between. The sequenced part of the CDR3 DNA is TGTGCCAGTAGTATTTGGGCAGGTGGTAACCAGCCC. Its translation is CASSIWAGGNQP. The full CDR3 is CASSIWAGGNQPQHF.

This clone was picked up a small number of times. The read stops 3 residues short of the end of the CDR3; the missing end is completed from the germline J gene. J is TRBJ2-5 and V is TRBV6-2 or TRBV6-3, with D possibly matching TRBD2 (7 bases). This CDR3 comprises 15 residues. V dropped 4 bases and J dropped 6 bases, with 18 bases sitting between them. Germline assignment: CDR1 MNHEY and CDR2 SVGEGT. CDR3 protein: CASSLGGAVLQTQYF. The sequenced part of the CDR3 DNA is TGTGCCAGCAGTTTGGGGGGGGCCGTTCTACAGACC.

Remarks on this clone: The CDR3 end is not reached by the read, which stops 3 residues before it; the germline J gene fills it in. This sequence joins TRBV6-2 or TRBV6-3 and TRBJ1-5, with D perhaps matching TRBD1 (5 bases). CDR1 is MNHEY, CDR2 SVGEGT, per germline. The V gene lost 0 bases and the J gene lost 7 bases, with 13 bases spanning the gap. CDR3 size: 15 residues. This chain's CDR3 is CASSYSIRKGQPQHF. Incomplete CDR3 DNA: TGTGCCAGCAGTTACTCGATCCGGAAGGGGCAGCCC.

The CDR3 loop reads CAWESENTEAFF. CDR3 DNA, as far as it was read: TGTGCCTGGGAAAGCGAGAACACTGAA. This rearrangement joins TRBV30 to TRBJ1-1; D gene unclear. With the read ending 3 residues before the CDR3 end, the germline J gene is used to fill in that end. This CDR3 is 12 amino acids long. Germline V gene sequence: CDR1 GTSNPN, CDR2 SVGIG (reference sequence). The V end was cut by 5 bases, the J end by 1 base, with 8 bases between. The full variable domain, in which reference TRBV30 and TRBJ1-1 provide the parts outside the CDR3, is SQTIHQWPATLVQPVGSPLSLECTVEGTSNPNLYWYRQAAGRGLQLLFYSVGIGQISSEVPQNLSASRPQDRQFILSSKKLLLSDSGFYLCAWESENTEAFFGQGTRLTVV.

This clone was observed a few times. The CDR3 is cut off 3 residues early in the read; its end comes from the germline J gene. This chain uses TRBV13 with TRBJ2-7; TRBD1 matches at 7 bases. The CDR3 is 16 amino acids. The V segment lost 0 bases and the J segment 5 bases; nucleotides outside the gene matches: 10. Germline-derived CDR1 and CDR2 are PRHDT and FYEKMQ (reference sequence). The CDR3 DNA, read in part, is TGTGCCAGCAGCTTAGGGGCGAGACAGGGTGGACACGAG. Its protein is CASSLGARQGGHE. The CDR3 in its entirety is CASSLGARQGGHEQYF.

This clone was found a few times. CDR3 DNA (partial): TGTGCCAGCAGCCCCGACAGGGGGCTTGGAGAGACC. Protein: CASSPDRGLGET. The CDR3 in its entirety is CASSPDRGLGETQYF. The chain links TRBV11-2 to TRBJ2-5; TRBD1 matches 10 bases. The read halts 3 residues ahead of the CDR3 end, with the missing end drawn from the germline J gene. The V gene's germline CDR1 is SGHAT and CDR2 FQNNGV. J gave up 4 bases and V 5 bases, and 7 bases lay outside the gene matches. CDR3 length equals 15 residues.

This clone was seen a few times. The read gets to within 3 residues of the CDR3 end, and the germline J gene fills in the rest. The chain has TRBV19 and TRBJ2-5; 9 bases line up with TRBD1. Per the germline V gene, CDR1 is LNHDA and CDR2 is SQIVND (reference sequence). The CDR3 has 15 residues. Trimming removed 4 bases from V and 4 bases from J; junction bases left unmatched: 7. The CDR3 bases that were read are TGTGCCAGTAGTAACCTAGACAGGGGGAGAGAGACC. Encoded protein: CASSNLDRGRET. The full CDR3 is CASSNLDRGRETQYF. Full variable domain (rest looked up from reference TRBV19 and TRBJ2-5): DGGITQSPKYLFRKEGQNVTLSCEQNLNHDAMYWYRQDPGQGLRLIYYSQIVNDFQKGDIAEGYSVSREKKESFPLTVTSAQKNPTAFYLCASSNLDRGRETQYFGPGTRLLVL.

As regards this clone: The read terminates 3 residues ahead of where the CDR3 ends, so the germline J gene completes it. The rearrangement joins TRBV19 to TRBJ1-2; D possibly corresponds to TRBD1 (5 bases). CDR1 is LNHDA, CDR2 SQIVND, per germline (reference sequence). V was cut by 0 bases and J by 7 bases, with 9 bases left in between. The CDR3 has 13 amino acids. The covered CDR3 bases are TGTGCCAGTAGTATAGACAGGGTCGGTGGC. It codes for CASSIDRVGG. The full-length CDR3 reads as CASSIDRVGGYTF.

As concerns this clone: The read halts 3 residues ahead of the CDR3 end, with the missing end drawn from the germline J gene. The chain links TRBV19 to TRBJ1-5; possibly TRBD1 for D (6 bases). This CDR3 is 14 amino acids long. CDR1 and CDR2 (germline): LNHDA, SQIVND (reference sequence). Trimming pared 4 bases from V and 2 bases from J, leaving 9 bases between. The CDR3 spells CASSTSGGNQPQHF. The covered CDR3 bases are TGTGCCAGTAGTACTTCAGGGGGCAATCAGCCC.

Only a few counts were recorded for this clone. From the germline J gene comes the end of the CDR3, since the read stops 3 residues before it. The rearrangement joins TRBV7-2 to TRBJ2-2; 7 positions agree with TRBD1. CDR1 SGHTA and CDR2 FQGNSA come from the germline V gene. The CDR3 spans 15 residues. V lost 5 bases to trimming and J lost 8 bases; unmatched junction nucleotides: 11. The CDR3 here is CASSLHRGNGGELFF. The CDR3 DNA, read in part, is TGTGCCAGCAGCCTCCACAGGGGCAATGGAGGGGAG.

In its sample, this clone was seen many times. The CDR3 goes on 3 residues after the read ends, and that part is filled in from the germline J gene. This sequence joins TRBV18 and TRBJ1-1; possible D gene TRBD1, 6 bases. Trimming left V 4 bases short and J 3 bases short, with 12 bases between. Germline V gene sequence: CDR1 KGHSH, CDR2 LQKENI. The CDR3 has 14 residues. The CDR3 region is CASSQTGSDTEAFF. The sequenced part of the CDR3 DNA is TGTGCCAGCTCACAGACAGGATCGGACACTGAA.

About this clone itself: The CDR3 end lies 3 residues beyond the end of the read and is filled in from the germline J gene. J is TRBJ2-3 and V is TRBV29-1; 7 positions match TRBD1. This CDR3 spans 14 amino acids. Germline CDR1 and CDR2: SQVTM and ANQGSEA. With 2 bases clipped from V and 0 bases from J, the junction kept 2 bases outside the gene matches. The CDR3 here is CSVEKGASTDTQYF. The sequenced CDR3 bases are TGCAGCGTTGAAAAGGGGGCTAGCACAGATACG.

To note about this clone: The read is 3 residues too short to cover the CDR3 end, so that end is filled in from the germline J gene. The chain couples TRBV30 to TRBJ1-2, with D unresolved. CDR3 length: 12 residues. The V gene's germline CDR1 is GTSNPN and CDR2 SVGIG (reference sequence). The sequenced part of the CDR3 DNA is TGTGCCTGGAGTGTTAGGACGGGGGGC. Encoded protein: CAWSVRTGG. The entire CDR3 protein reads CAWSVRTGGYTF. Combining the CDR3 with reference TRBV30 and TRBJ1-2 gives the whole variable domain SQTIHQWPATLVQPVGSPLSLECTVEGTSNPNLYWYRQAAGRGLQLLFYSVGIGQISSEVPQNLSASRPQDRQFILSSKKLLLSDSGFYLCAWSVRTGGYTFGSGTRLTVV.

A word on this clone: The read terminates 3 residues ahead of where the CDR3 ends, so the germline J gene completes it. The chain uses TRBV30 and TRBJ2-3, with D possibly TRBD2 on 5 matching bases. Germline V gene lookup returns CDR1 GTSNPN and CDR2 SVGIG (reference sequence). CDR3 size: 11 residues. The CDR3: CAWLERGAQYF. Partial CDR3 DNA: TGTGCCTGGCTTGAACGGGGAGCG.

In this sample, this clone is medium-sized. The CDR3 goes on 3 residues after the read ends, and that part is filled in from the germline J gene. V usage is TRBV6-2 or TRBV6-3 and J usage is TRBJ1-2; tentative D call: TRBD1 (6 bases). The CDR3 consists of 13 residues. Germline V CDR1 and CDR2: MNHEY, SVGEGT. V lost 5 bases and J 6 bases, leaving 13 bases between the germline ends. Partial CDR3 DNA: TGTGCCAGCAGTCCCCGGGACACCCATGGC. It encodes CASSPRDTHG. The CDR3, in full, reads CASSPRDTHGYTF.

This clone was seen a handful of times. The observed sequence ends 3 residues before the CDR3 terminus, with the missing tail filled in from the germline J gene. The chain carries TRBV6-2 or TRBV6-3 and TRBJ1-4; D possibly corresponds to TRBD1 (5 bases). V shed 2 bases and J shed 5 bases, with 6 bases lying between them. CDR1 MNHEY and CDR2 SVGEGT come from the germline V gene. CDR3 length: 13 residues. The sequenced part of the CDR3 DNA is TGTGCCAGCAGTTACAAGGGGAATGAAAAA. Its translation: CASSYKGNEK. From start to end, the CDR3 is CASSYKGNEKLFF.